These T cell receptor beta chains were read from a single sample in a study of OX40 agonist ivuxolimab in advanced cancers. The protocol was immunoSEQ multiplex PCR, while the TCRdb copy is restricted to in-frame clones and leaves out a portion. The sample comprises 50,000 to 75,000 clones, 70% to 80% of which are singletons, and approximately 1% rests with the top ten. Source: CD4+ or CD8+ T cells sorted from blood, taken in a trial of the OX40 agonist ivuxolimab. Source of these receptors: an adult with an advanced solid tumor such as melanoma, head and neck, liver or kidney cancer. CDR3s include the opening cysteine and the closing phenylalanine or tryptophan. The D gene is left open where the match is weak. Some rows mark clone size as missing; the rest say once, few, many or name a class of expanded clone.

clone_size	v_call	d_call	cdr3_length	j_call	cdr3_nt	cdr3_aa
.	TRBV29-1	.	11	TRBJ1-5	TGCAGCGTTGAAGATCAGGGGTCTAGGCATTTT	CSVEDQGSRHF
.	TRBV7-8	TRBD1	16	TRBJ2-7	TGTGCCAGCAGCCGCGACTCCGGGACAGGGATCTACGAGCAGTACTTC	CASSRDSGTGIYEQYF
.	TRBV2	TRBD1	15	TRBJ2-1	TGTGCCAGCAGCGGCCGGGACAGGGCAGGCCGTGAGCAGTTCTTC	CASSGRDRAGREQFF
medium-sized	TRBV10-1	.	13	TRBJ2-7	TGCGCCAGCAGTGAGTCGGAAGCGAACGAGCAGTACTTC	CASSESEANEQYF
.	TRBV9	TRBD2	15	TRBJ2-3	TGTGCCAGCAGCGTGAGCGGGAGGGCCTCAGATACGCAGTATTTT	CASSVSGRASDTQYF
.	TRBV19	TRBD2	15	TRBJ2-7	TGTGCCAGTAGTTTCCTAGCGGGGGCGAACTACGAGCAGTACTTC	CASSFLAGANYEQYF
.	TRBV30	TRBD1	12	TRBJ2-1	TGTGCCTGGAATACCGGGACAGGGTTTTGGTTCTTC	CAWNTGTGFWFF
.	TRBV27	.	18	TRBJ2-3	TGTGCCAGCAGTTTATCTAGCTCGCTAGCGACTGTCAGGGATACGCAGTATTTT	CASSLSSSLATVRDTQYF
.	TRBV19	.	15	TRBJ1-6	TGTGCCAGTAGTGCGGCCGGGAGTCGGAATTCACCCCTCCACTTT	CASSAAGSRNSPLHF
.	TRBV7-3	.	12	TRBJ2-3	TGTGCCAGCAGCCAAGGGGGAGATACGCAGTATTTT	CASSQGGDTQYF
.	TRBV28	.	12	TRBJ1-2	TGTGCCAGCAGCACACAGTTAAGAGGCTACACCTTC	CASSTQLRGYTF
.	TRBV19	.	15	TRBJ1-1	TGTGCCAGTGCCGGGACGTGGGGCGGCAACACTGAAGCTTTCTTT	CASAGTWGGNTEAFF
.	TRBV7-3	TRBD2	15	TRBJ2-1	TGTGCCAGCAGCTTAAGTCTAGCGGGGGGTAATGAGCAGTTCTTC	CASSLSLAGGNEQFF
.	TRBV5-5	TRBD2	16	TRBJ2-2	TGTGCCAGCAGCTTGTGGGCGGGAGTGAACACCGGGGAGCTGTTTTTT	CASSLWAGVNTGELFF
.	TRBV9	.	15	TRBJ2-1	TGTGCCAGCAGCGCCGGGACCCAGTTCTGGGGTGAGCAGTTCTTC	CASSAGTQFWGEQFF
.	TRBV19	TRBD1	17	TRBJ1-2	TGTGCCACCAACCCGACAGGGATTAGCTCGAAGAACTATGGCTACACCTTC	CATNPTGISSKNYGYTF
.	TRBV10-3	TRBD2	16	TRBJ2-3	TGTGCCATCAGATCAATAGCGGGGGTTGGGACAGATACGCAGTATTTT	CAIRSIAGVGTDTQYF
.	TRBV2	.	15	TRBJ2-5	TGTGCCAGCAGTGGGAGGGACCTAACTCCAGAGACCCAGTACTTC	CASSGRDLTPETQYF
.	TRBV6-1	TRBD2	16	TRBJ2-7	TGTGCCAGCAGTGAACCGGGACTAGCGGCTTGGGGCGAGCAGTACTTC	CASSEPGLAAWGEQYF
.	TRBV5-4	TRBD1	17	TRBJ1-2	TGTGCCAGCAGCTTGGCGCAGGGGGCGGTTCTTGTCGTTGGCTACACCTTC	CASSLAQGAVLVVGYTF
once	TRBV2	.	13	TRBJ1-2	TGTGCCAGCAGTGAATCGGGGGGATATGGCTACACCTTC	CASSESGGYGYTF
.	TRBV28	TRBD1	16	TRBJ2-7	TGTGCCAGCACCCTTTATGAAGGGACAGGGGGATACGAGCAGTACTTC	CASTLYEGTGGYEQYF
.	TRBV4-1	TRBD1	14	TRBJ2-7	TGCGCCAGCAGCCAGACAGGGGTCGGCTACGAGCAGTACTTC	CASSQTGVGYEQYF
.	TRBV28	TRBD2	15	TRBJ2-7	TGTGCCAGCAGTTTAGTAGCGGGAGGAAACTACGAGCAGTACTTC	CASSLVAGGNYEQYF
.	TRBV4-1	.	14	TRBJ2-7	TGCGCCAGCAGCCAAGACAGGTGGGCCTACGAGCAGTACTTC	CASSQDRWAYEQYF
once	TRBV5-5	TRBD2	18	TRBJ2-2	TGTGCCAGCAGCTTAAGACTAGCGGGGCTTAAGAACACCGGGGAGCTGTTTTTT	CASSLRLAGLKNTGELFF
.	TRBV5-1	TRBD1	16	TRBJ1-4	TGCGCCAGCAGCTTGGAGGGGACAGCCCGGAATGAAAAACTGTTTTTT	CASSLEGTARNEKLFF
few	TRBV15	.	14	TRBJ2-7	TGTGCCACCAGCAGAGTGTTAGGGGCCTACGAGCAGTACTTC	CATSRVLGAYEQYF
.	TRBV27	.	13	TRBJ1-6	TGTGCCAGCACGCCGGCCGTGAATTCACCCCTCCACTTT	CASTPAVNSPLHF
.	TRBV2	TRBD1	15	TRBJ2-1	TGTGCCAGCAAATCAGGGGGTCTTGCCTACAATGAGCAGTTCTTC	CASKSGGLAYNEQFF
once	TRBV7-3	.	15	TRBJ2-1	TGTGCCAGCAGCTTAGACGGCTACTCCTACAATGAGCAGTTCTTC	CASSLDGYSYNEQFF
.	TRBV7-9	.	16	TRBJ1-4	TGTGCCAGCAGCTTAGATGCCCTTACAACTAATGAAAAACTGTTTTTT	CASSLDALTTNEKLFF
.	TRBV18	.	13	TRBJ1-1	TGTGCCAGCTCACAAGGGGAGGACACTGAAGCTTTCTTT	CASSQGEDTEAFF
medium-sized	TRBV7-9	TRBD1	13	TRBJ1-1	TGTGCCAGCAGCTTTGGACAGGGGGCTGAAGCTTTCTTT	CASSFGQGAEAFF
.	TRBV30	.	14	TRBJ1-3	TGTGCCACGACCCGACAGTTCCCTGGAAACACCATATATTTT	CATTRQFPGNTIYF
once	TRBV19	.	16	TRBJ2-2	TGTGCCAGTAGTATAACTCCAGGGTGGGCAACCGGGGAGCTGTTTTTT	CASSITPGWATGELFF
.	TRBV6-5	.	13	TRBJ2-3	TGTGCCAGCAAACAACTTAGCACAGATACGCAGTATTTT	CASKQLSTDTQYF
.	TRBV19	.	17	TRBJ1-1	TGTGCCAGTAGTAAGTCTGGGTGGGGTTTGATGAACACTGAAGCTTTCTTT	CASSKSGWGLMNTEAFF
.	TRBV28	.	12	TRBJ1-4	TGTGCCACAAAAGGGGGGTTTGAAAAACTGTTTTTT	CATKGGFEKLFF
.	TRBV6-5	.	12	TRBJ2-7	TGTGCCAGCAGAGGACCGTCCTACGAGCAGTACTTC	CASRGPSYEQYF
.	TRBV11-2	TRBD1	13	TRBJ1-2	TGTGCCAGCAGCCCTGACAGGGGGCGAGGCTACACCTTC	CASSPDRGRGYTF
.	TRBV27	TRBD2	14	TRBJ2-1	TGTGCCAGCACCGGGACTAGCGGTATCTATGAGCAGTTCTTC	CASTGTSGIYEQFF
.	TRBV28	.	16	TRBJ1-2	TGTGCCAGCAGCCCCTCGGACGACCTACTACTCTATGGCTACACCTTC	CASSPSDDLLLYGYTF
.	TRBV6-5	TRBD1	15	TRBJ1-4	TGTGCCAGCAGTTACTCGGACAGGGGTAATGAAAAACTGTTTTTT	CASSYSDRGNEKLFF
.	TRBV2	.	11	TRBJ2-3	TGTGCCAGCAGTAACCAGGCCGGGCAGTATTTT	CASSNQAGQYF
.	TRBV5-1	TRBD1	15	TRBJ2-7	TGCGCCAGCAGCGCAAACAGGGGGACCTCCTACGAGCAGTACTTC	CASSANRGTSYEQYF
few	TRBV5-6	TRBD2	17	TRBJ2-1	TGTGCCAGCATTAGCGGGACTGGGGCGAGCTCCTACAATGAGCAGTTCTTC	CASISGTGASSYNEQFF
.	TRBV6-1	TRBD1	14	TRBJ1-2	TGTGCCAGCAGTATGGACAGGATCGGCTATGGCTACACCTTC	CASSMDRIGYGYTF
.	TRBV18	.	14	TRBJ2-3	TGTGCCAGCTCACGACTGGAAAGCACAGATACGCAGTATTTT	CASSRLESTDTQYF
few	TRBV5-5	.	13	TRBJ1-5	TGTGCCAGCAGCTTGGATAGAAATCAGCCCCAGCATTTT	CASSLDRNQPQHF
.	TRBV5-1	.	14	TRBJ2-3	TGCGCCAGCAGCTTGGTTTCAGGGAGAGATACGCAGTATTTT	CASSLVSGRDTQYF
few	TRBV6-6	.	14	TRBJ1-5	TGTGCCAGCAGCCAACAGGATAGCAATCAGCCCCAGCATTTT	CASSQQDSNQPQHF
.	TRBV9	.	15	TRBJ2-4	TGTGCCAGCAGCGTAGAGGCAGGAGATTTGAGCATTCAGTACTTC	CASSVEAGDLSIQYF
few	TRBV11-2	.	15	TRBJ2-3	TGTGCCAGCAGCCCTCGGGGTCATAGGGCAGATACGCAGTATTTT	CASSPRGHRADTQYF
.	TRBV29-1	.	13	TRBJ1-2	TGCAGCGTCGAGGGTGGTACTACGAATGGCTACACCTTC	CSVEGGTTNGYTF
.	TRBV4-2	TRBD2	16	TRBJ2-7	TGTGCCAGCAGCCACATTGGACTAGCGGACACCTACGAGCAGTACTTC	CASSHIGLADTYEQYF
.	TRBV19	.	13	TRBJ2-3	TGTGCCAGCAGGACAGAGAGCACAGATACGCAGTATTTT	CASRTESTDTQYF
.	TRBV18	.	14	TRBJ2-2	TGTGCCAGCTCACCACCGATGGAGTCCGGGGAGCTGTTTTTT	CASSPPMESGELFF
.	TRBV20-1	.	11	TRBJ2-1	TGCAGTGCTAGACAGGACAATGAGCAGTTCTTC	CSARQDNEQFF
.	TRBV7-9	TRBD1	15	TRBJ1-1	TGTGCCAGCAGCCGAGTTCAGGGGGCTCGAACTGAAGCTTTCTTT	CASSRVQGARTEAFF